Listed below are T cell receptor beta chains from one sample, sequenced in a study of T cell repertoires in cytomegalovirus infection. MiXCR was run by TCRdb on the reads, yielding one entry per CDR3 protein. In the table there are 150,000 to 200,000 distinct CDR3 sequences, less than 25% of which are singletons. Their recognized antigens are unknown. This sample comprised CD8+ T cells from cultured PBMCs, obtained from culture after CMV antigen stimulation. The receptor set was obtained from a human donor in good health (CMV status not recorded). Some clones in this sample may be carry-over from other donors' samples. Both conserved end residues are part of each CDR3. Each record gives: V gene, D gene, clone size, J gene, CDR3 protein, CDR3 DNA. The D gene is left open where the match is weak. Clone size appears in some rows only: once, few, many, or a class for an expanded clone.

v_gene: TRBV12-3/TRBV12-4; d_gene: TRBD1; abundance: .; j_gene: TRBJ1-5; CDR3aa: CASSLWTGENQPQHF; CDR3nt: TGTGCCAGCAGTTTATGGACAGGGGAAAATCAGCCCCAGCATTTT
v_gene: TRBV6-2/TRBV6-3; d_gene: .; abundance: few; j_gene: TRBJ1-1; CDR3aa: CASNYNPQGYMNTEAFF; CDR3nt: TGTGCCAGCAATTACAACCCCCAGGGATACATGAACACTGAAGCTTTCTTT
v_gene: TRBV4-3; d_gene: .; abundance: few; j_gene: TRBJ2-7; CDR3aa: CASSQDEGAGYEQYF; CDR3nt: TGCGCCAGCAGCCAAGATGAGGGCGCAGGCTACGAGCAGTACTTC
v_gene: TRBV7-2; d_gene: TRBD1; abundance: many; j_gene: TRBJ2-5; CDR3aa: CASSSRDRGERETQYF; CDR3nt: TGTGCCAGCAGCTCAAGGGACAGGGGAGAACGAGAGACCCAGTACTTC
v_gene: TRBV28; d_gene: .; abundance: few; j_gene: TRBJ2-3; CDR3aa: CASDNQGSDTQYF; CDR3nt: TGTGCCAGCGATAACCAGGGCTCAGATACGCAGTATTTT
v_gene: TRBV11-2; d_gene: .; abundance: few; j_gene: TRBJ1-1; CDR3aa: CASSFKGTLNTEAFF; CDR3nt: TGTGCCAGCAGCTTCAAAGGGACACTGAACACTGAAGCTTTCTTT
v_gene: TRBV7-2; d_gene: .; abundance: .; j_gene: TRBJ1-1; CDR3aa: CASSPHGRGTFF; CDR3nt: TGTGCCAGCAGCCCGCATGGTCGAGGAACTTTCTTT
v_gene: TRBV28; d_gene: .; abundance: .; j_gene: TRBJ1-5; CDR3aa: CASSWQGISNQPQHF; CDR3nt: TGTGCCAGCAGTTGGCAGGGGATTAGCAATCAGCCCCAGCATTTT
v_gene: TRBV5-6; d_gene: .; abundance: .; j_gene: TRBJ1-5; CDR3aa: CASSSYRATDERLGDQPQHF; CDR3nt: TGTGCCAGCAGCTCCTATAGGGCGACCGACGAGCGCCTGGGGGATCAGCCCCAGCATTTT
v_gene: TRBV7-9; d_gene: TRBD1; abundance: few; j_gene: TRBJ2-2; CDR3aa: CESSGTGPTGELFF; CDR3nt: TGTGAATCCTCCGGGACAGGGCCCACCGGGGAGCTGTTTTTT
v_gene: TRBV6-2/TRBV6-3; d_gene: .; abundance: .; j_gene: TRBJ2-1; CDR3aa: CASSLRPPTGNKYNEQFF; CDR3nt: TGTGCCAGCAGTCTACGACCCCCCACGGGGAATAAGTACAATGAGCAGTTCTTC
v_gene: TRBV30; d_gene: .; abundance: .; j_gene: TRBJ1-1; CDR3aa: CAWSVRNTEAFF; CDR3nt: TGTGCCTGGAGTGTACGGAACACTGAAGCTTTCTTT
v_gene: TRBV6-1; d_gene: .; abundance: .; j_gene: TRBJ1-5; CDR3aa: CASSPSGTAANQPQHF; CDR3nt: TGTGCCAGCAGTCCATCCGGGACCGCTGCCAATCAGCCCCAGCATTTT
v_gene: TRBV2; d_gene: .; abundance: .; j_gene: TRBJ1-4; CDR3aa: CASSPNEKLFF; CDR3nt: TGTGCCAGCAGTCCTAATGAAAAACTGTTTTTT
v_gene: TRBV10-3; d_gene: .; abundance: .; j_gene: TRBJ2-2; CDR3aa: CAIPVRGGGELFF; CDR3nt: TGTGCCATTCCCGTCAGGGGAGGCGGGGAGCTGTTTTTT
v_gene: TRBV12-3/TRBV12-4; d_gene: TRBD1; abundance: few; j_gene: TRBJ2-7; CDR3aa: CASSFLQGEQYF; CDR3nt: TGTGCCAGCAGTTTCCTACAGGGGGAGCAGTACTTC
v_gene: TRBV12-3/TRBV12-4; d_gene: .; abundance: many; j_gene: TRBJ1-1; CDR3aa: CASSFGTPGNTEAFF; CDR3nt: TGTGCCAGCAGTTTTGGGACCCCAGGAAACACTGAAGCTTTCTTT
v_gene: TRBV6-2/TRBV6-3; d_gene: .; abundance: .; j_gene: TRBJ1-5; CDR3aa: CASSSSTVMNQPQHF; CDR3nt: TGTGCCAGCAGCTCTTCGACAGTTATGAATCAGCCCCAGCATTTT
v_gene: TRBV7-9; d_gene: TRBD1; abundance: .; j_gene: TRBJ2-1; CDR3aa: CASSLDRAEQFF; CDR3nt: TGTGCCAGCAGCCTAGACAGGGCTGAGCAGTTCTTC
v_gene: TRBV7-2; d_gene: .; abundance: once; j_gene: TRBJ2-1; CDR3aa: CASSLARDNEQFF; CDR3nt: TGTGCCAGCAGCTTAGCGAGGGACAATGAGCAGTTCTTC
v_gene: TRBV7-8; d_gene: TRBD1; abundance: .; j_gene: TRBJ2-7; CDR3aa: CASSFRTGDTYEQYF; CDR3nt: TGTGCCAGCAGCTTTCGGACAGGAGACACCTACGAGCAGTACTTC
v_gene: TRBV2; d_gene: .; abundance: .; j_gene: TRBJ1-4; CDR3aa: CASRSNEKLFF; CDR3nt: TGTGCCAGCAGGTCAAATGAAAAACTGTTTTTT
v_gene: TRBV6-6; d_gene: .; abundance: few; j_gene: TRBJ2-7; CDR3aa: CASGYYEQYF; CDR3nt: TGTGCCAGCGGGTACTACGAGCAGTACTTC